The 10 T cell receptor beta chains given below trace back to one sample, sequenced in a study of blood T cell repertoires in COVID-19. Measured with immunoSEQ multiplex PCR; TCRdb has only the in-frame clones, and not every one. This table has around 150,000 clones, roughly 80% appearing once. The specimen was peripheral blood. All receptors come from a man in his forties or fifties with acute or convalescent COVID-19.

The rearrangement links TRBV5-6 to TRBJ2-3; D gene uncertain. Germline values: CDR1 SGHDT, CDR2 YYEEEE. There are 12 residues in the CDR3. Trimming left V 0 bases short and J 4 bases short, with 3 bases between. The CDR3 DNA reads as TGTGCCAGCAGCTTGGCTTCAGATACGCAGTATTTT. It is translated as CASSLASDTQYF.

The genes are TRBV30 and TRBJ2-3; tentative D call: TRBD1 (6 bases). The V and J ends lost 2 bases and 4 bases respectively, with 16 bases between them. This CDR3 region has 15 residues. Germline CDR1 reads GTSNPN; CDR2 reads SVGIG (reference sequence). In DNA, the CDR3 is TGTGCCTGGAGTCTTAGTACAGGGATGGCAGATACGCAGTATTTT. Translated: CAWSLSTGMADTQYF.

J is TRBJ2-2 and V is TRBV2; 7 nucleotides agree with TRBD2. The V gene's germline CDR1 is SNHLY and CDR2 FYNNEI. V was clipped by 7 bases and J by 5 bases; unmatched bases: 10. The CDR3 has 15 amino acids. The CDR3 here is CASNPIGGETGELFF. The DNA of the CDR3 is TGTGCCAGCAACCCTATTGGGGGGGAGACCGGGGAGCTGTTTTTT.

The rearrangement joins TRBV29-1 to TRBJ2-3, with D perhaps TRBD1 (6 bases). Germline V gene lookup returns CDR1 SQVTM and CDR2 ANQGSEA. Between the trimmed V and J ends, which lost 4 bases and 4 bases, there was a span of 15 bases. The CDR3 loop spans 14 amino acids. The CDR3 spells CSVVRGRGSDTQYF. In DNA, the CDR3 is TGCAGCGTTGTTCGCGGCAGGGGATCAGATACGCAGTATTTT.

This chain joins TRBV10-1 and TRBJ2-7; D is perhaps TRBD1 (6 bases). Looked up from germline, CDR1 is WNHNN and CDR2 is SYGVQD (reference sequence). CDR3 size: 13 residues. Trimming removed 6 bases from V and 2 bases from J, with 11 bases in between. The CDR3 nucleotides read TGCGCCAGCAGCCCGGGACACACCTACGAGCAGTACTTC. It translates to CASSPGHTYEQYF.

The chain has TRBV18 and TRBJ2-1, with D maybe TRBD1 (6 bases). CDR1 is KGHSH, CDR2 LQKENI, per germline. CDR3 length: 13 amino acids. Trimming shortened V by 4 bases and J by 4 bases, and 8 bases separated the two germline ends. For the CDR3, the DNA is TGTGCCAGCTCACGAGGACAGTACAATGAGCAGTTCTTC. Translated, it gives CASSRGQYNEQFF.

The chain links TRBV15 to TRBJ1-2; D is undetermined. CDR3 length: 14 residues. Germline values: CDR1 LNHNV, CDR2 YYDKDF (reference sequence). Trimming stripped 0 bases from V and 8 bases from J, with 13 bases between. The CDR3 nucleotides are TGTGCCACCAGCAGAGATCTGGGAGGGTGGGGCTACACCTTC. As protein: CATSRDLGGWGYTF.

This clone was found once. The rearrangement links TRBV10-3 to TRBJ2-5, with TRBD2 matching 8 bases. Germline V CDR1 and CDR2: ENHRY, SYGVKD. With 0 bases clipped from V and 7 bases from J, the junction kept 10 bases outside the gene matches. This CDR3 spans 16 amino acids. The CDR3 DNA follows: TGTGCCATCAGTGAGTCGGGGCGGGGGGACCCAAGGACCCAGTACTTC. It is translated as CAISESGRGDPRTQYF.

The rearrangement links TRBV27 to TRBJ1-1; unclear D gene. The CDR3 runs 13 residues. From germline, CDR1 is MNHEY and CDR2 SMNVEV (reference sequence). V was clipped by 3 bases and J by 1 base, with 6 bases between them. CDR3 nucleotide sequence: TGTGCCAGCAGTTTGGCCCAGAACACTGAAGCTTTCTTT. The encoded protein is CASSLAQNTEAFF.

The chain is built from TRBV7-6 and TRBJ2-2; 7 nucleotides match TRBD1. The CDR3 runs 18 residues. Germline trimming cut 11 bases from V and 0 bases from J; bases unmatched to any gene: 18. The germline V gene encodes CDR1 SGHVS and CDR2 FNYEAQ. The CDR3 DNA sequence: TGTGCCGTCAGGGGGAGTTCTGAATTTTCCGCGAACACCGGGGAGCTGTTTTTT. Protein product: CAVRGSSEFSANTGELFF.